This T cell receptor (beta chain) was identified during a study of T-cell reconstitution after alpha-beta-depleted transplantation in children. The V gene's germline CDR1 is PRHDT and CDR2 FYEKMQ (reference sequence). The CDR3 totals 19 residues. Trimming took 5 bases from V and 0 from J; bases not matched to a gene: 15. Using unique molecular identifiers, the investigators prepared the TCRbeta library. TCRdb independently ran MiXCR on the PCR reads; one entry per CDR3 protein. The repertoire holds a few hundred thousand distinct CDR3 sequences, more than 7.5% seen once, with roughly 5.1% in the top ten.

The sample was PBMCs from the stem cell graft donor, taken from the stem cell graft. V gene TRBV13 combines with J gene TRBJ1-5; the match to TRBD1 covers 8 bases. This receptor was obtained from a human donor who donated a stem cell graft to a child with SCID. As DNA, the CDR3 is TGTGCCAGCAGCCGCCAGACAGGGGCCGCTTCCTCTAGCAATCAGCCCCAGCATTTT. Translated, it gives CASSRQTGAASSSNQPQHF.